This TCR beta chain was sequenced for a study of Ad26.COV2.S vaccination and SARS-CoV-2 variants. Libraries were prepared by immunoSEQ multiplex PCR; TCRdb keeps only in-frame clonotypes and omits some of them. The data hold 300,000 to 500,000 clones, with 75% to 90% observed a single time. This clone has a single count. The germline V and J ends were trimmed by 2 bases and 5 bases, with 9 bases remaining between them. CDR1 is SGHVS and CDR2 is FNYEAQ in the germline V gene. CDR3 length: 13 residues. Documented treatment: about 20 received Ad26.COV2.S at low or high dose, single or two shots; about five received placebo; per-sample allocation not given. The samples were gathered on day 63 after the first injection of vaccine or placebo.

The rearrangement links TRBV7-6 to TRBJ2-5; the D is unclear. The sequenced sample was peripheral blood, obtained in a trial of Ad26.COV2.S vaccine versus placebo. The source is a person aged 18 to 65 who received the Ad26.COV2.S COVID-19 vaccine or a placebo. The CDR3 region is CASSLRFRETQYF. In DNA form, the CDR3 reads TGTGCCAGCAGCTTAAGGTTTCGCGAGACCCAGTACTTC.